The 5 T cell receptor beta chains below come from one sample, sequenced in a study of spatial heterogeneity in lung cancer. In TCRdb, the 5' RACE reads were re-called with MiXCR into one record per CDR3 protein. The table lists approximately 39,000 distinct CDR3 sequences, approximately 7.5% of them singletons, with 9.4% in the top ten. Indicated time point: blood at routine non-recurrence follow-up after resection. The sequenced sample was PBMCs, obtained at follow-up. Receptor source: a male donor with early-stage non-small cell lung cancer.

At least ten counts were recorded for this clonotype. CDR3 residues: CASSQSTGLAGGTPNYEQYF. CDR3 DNA: TGCGCCAGCAGTCAATCCACCGGACTAGCGGGGGGGACCCCGAACTACGAGCAGTACTTC. V usage is TRBV23-1 and J usage is TRBJ2-7, with TRBD2 matching over 15 bases. TRBV23-1 is an ORF, and what it does is uncertain. This CDR3 spans 20 amino acids. V gave up 0 bases and J gave up 3 bases; unmatched junction bases: 12.

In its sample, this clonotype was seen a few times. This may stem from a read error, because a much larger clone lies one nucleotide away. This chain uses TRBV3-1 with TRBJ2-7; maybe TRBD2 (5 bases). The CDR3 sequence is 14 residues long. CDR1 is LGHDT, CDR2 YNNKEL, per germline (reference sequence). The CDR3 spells CTSTQSEGRYEQYF. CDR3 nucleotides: TGTACCAGCACCCAAAGCGAGGGAAGATACGAGCAGTACTTC.

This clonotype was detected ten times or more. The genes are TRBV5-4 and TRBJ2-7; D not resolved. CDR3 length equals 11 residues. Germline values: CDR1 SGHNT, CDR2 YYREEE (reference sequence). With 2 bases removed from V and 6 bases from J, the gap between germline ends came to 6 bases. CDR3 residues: CASSFKGEQYF. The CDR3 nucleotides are TGTGCCAGCAGCTTTAAGGGCGAGCAGTACTTC.

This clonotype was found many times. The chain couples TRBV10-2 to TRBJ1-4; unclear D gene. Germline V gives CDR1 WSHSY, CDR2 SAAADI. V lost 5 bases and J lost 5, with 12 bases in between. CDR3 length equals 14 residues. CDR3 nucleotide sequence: TGCGCCAGCAGTCCTATCGAGTGGAATGAAAAACTGTTTTTT. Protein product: CASSPIEWNEKLFF.

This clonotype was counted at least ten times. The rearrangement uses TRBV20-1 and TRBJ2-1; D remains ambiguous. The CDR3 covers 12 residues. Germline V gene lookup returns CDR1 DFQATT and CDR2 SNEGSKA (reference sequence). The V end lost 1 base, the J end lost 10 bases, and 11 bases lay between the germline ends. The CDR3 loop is CSARGPTQEQFF. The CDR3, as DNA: TGCAGTGCTAGAGGCCCGACCCAGGAGCAGTTCTTC.